This paragraph reports one T cell receptor (beta chain). Spiking each PCR with synthetic TCR analog templates was performed. TCRdb keeps only in-frame clones here, not all; method: immunoSEQ multiplex PCR. The table lists 100,000 to 150,000 clones, less than 85% of them singletons. The sample originates from a study of PD-L1 blockade in urothelial cancer. As for the study in general: At 6 weeks and at 3 weeks (second dose) after treatment start, blood was analyzed.

Stated time point: pretreatment peripheral blood. The CDR3 has 13 residues. CDR1 and CDR2 from the germline V gene are MNHEY and SMNVEV (reference sequence). The V segment lost 8 bases and the J segment 5 bases; nucleotides outside the gene matches: 8. The source material was PBMCs, sampled around atezolizumab (anti-PD-L1) treatment. J is TRBJ2-5 and V is TRBV27, with 7 nucleotides matching TRBD2. This TCR was recovered from a man aged 45-65 years with urothelial cancer. CDR3: CASGQKGGETQYF. For the CDR3, the DNA is TGTGCCAGCGGGCAAAAGGGAGGGGAGACCCAGTACTTC.